The 13 T cell receptor beta chains below come from one sample, sequenced in a study of shared clonotypes between healthy human individuals. The repertoire was sequenced with immunoSEQ multiplex PCR; TCRdb's copy has only in-frame clones and lacks some. The table records about 1 million clones, roughly 80% of them present only once. The sequenced sample consisted of memory CD4+ T cells sorted from blood. Subset noted: CD45RA-negative fraction. The receptors derive from a man between 18 and 29 years old in good health.

The V and J genes are TRBV28 and TRBJ1-4; D unclear. Per germline, CDR1 MDHEN and CDR2 SYDVKM. The CDR3 sequence is 12 residues long. Trimming took 8 bases from V and 8 from J, leaving 12 bases between them. This CDR3 reads CASGRAREKLFF. The CDR3 DNA follows: TGTGCCAGCGGTAGGGCTAGGGAAAAACTGTTTTTT.

This chain joins TRBV18 and TRBJ1-1; D is perhaps TRBD1 (5 bases). CDR3 size: 14 residues. CDR1 and CDR2 (germline): KGHSH, LQKENI. Trimming stripped 4 bases from V and 1 base from J, with 10 bases between. DNA of the CDR3: TGTGCCAGCTCACAGGAGGGACGGAACACTGAAGCTTTCTTT. Its translation: CASSQEGRNTEAFF.

J is TRBJ2-1 and V is TRBV5-1, with 12 nucleotides matching TRBD1. The V segment lost 5 bases and the J segment 9 bases; nucleotides outside the gene matches: 12. This CDR3 contains 16 residues. In germline, CDR1 is SGHRS, CDR2 YFSETQ. The CDR3 sequence is CASSNSRDRGRSEQFF. In nucleotides, the CDR3 is TGCGCCAGCAGTAACAGCCGGGACAGGGGGCGAAGTGAGCAGTTCTTC.

The chain has TRBV18 and TRBJ2-5, with D hard to call. The CDR3 runs 13 residues. Per the germline V gene, CDR1 is KGHSH and CDR2 is LQKENI. Trimming took off 5 bases at V and 7 bases at J, with 14 bases between the two ends. Here the CDR3 reads CASSSPGVGTQYF. CDR3 sequence (DNA): TGTGCCAGCTCAAGTCCGGGTGTGGGGACCCAGTACTTC.

The chain uses TRBV5-1 and TRBJ2-7; the match to TRBD1 covers 9 bases. The CDR3 totals 17 residues. Germline CDR1 reads SGHRS; CDR2 reads YFSETQ. V shed 5 bases, J shed 2 bases, and the junction held 14 bases outside the gene matches. The CDR3 coding sequence is TGCGCCAGCAGTCCGAGCCAAACAGGGGGCCTTCCCTACGAGCAGTACTTC. As protein: CASSPSQTGGLPYEQYF.

The chain carries TRBV5-1 and TRBJ2-3; 9 nucleotides line up with TRBD1. CDR1 and CDR2 from the germline V gene are SGHRS and YFSETQ. The V gene end was trimmed by 4 bases and the J gene end by 3 bases; junction bases not matched to a gene: 6. The CDR3 totals 15 residues. The CDR3 region has the DNA TGCGCCAGCAGCGAGTTGGGACAGGGTACAGATACGCAGTATTTT. This gives the protein CASSELGQGTDTQYF. Complete variable domain (other parts from reference TRBV5-1 and TRBJ2-3): KAGVTQTPRYLIKTRGQQVTLSCSPISGHRSVSWYQQTPGQGLQFLFEYFSETQRNKGNFPGRFSGRQFSNSRSEMNVSTLELGDSALYLCASSELGQGTDTQYFGPGTRLTVL.

In its sample, this clone was seen a few times. V and J are TRBV7-2 and TRBJ1-2; 12 bases are shared with TRBD1. J lost 7 bases, V lost 1 base, and 4 bases had no gene match. There are 15 residues in the CDR3. Germline CDR1 SGHTA, CDR2 FQGNSA. The CDR3 loop reads CASSLGGQGAVGYTF. Here the CDR3 DNA reads TGTGCCAGCAGCTTAGGGGGACAGGGGGCGGTTGGCTACACCTTC.

CDR3 sequence reads: CASSFLGGSKFNEQFF. CDR3 nucleotide sequence: TGTGCCAGCAGTTTCCTTGGAGGGAGCAAATTCAATGAGCAGTTCTTC. The chain links TRBV11-2 to TRBJ2-1; TRBD2 might be the D (6 bases). CDR1 and CDR2 from the germline V gene are SGHAT and FQNNGV. CDR3 length: 16 residues. Trimming took off 6 bases at V and 6 bases at J, with 21 bases between the two ends.

The chain combines TRBV19 with TRBJ1-3; no definite D call. Germline loops: CDR1 LNHDA, CDR2 SQIVND (reference sequence). Trimming removed 5 bases at V and 1 base at J, with 9 bases between. The CDR3 contains 14 residues. The CDR3 region has the DNA TGTGCCAGTAGTCTCCGTGAGTCTGGAAACACCATATATTTT. Translation gives CASSLRESGNTIYF.

The V and J genes are TRBV7-2 and TRBJ1-2; D not resolved. Germline V gives CDR1 SGHTA, CDR2 FQGNSA. The CDR3 totals 13 residues. Between the trimmed V and J ends, which lost 2 bases and 8 bases, there was a span of 12 bases. In nucleotides, the CDR3 is TGTGCCAGCAGCTTAAGTCTGAAAAGCGGCTACACCTTC. This gives the protein CASSLSLKSGYTF.

This rearrangement joins TRBV23-1 to TRBJ2-2; no definite D call. TRBV23-1 is designated an ORF whose function remains uncertain. V lost 2 bases to trimming and J lost 6 bases, with 7 bases between them. The CDR3 is made up of 13 amino acids. CDR3 region: CASSQKRPGELFF. DNA for the CDR3: TGCGCCAGCAGTCAAAAGCGACCCGGGGAGCTGTTTTTT.

This clone was detected only a few times. The chain couples TRBV28 to TRBJ1-2; 7 positions agree with TRBD1. The V gene's germline CDR1 is MDHEN and CDR2 SYDVKM. Trimming cost V 5 bases and J 5 bases; bases outside gene matches: 8. The CDR3 has 14 amino acids. CDR3 sequence (DNA): TGTGCCAGCAGTCTCACGACAGGGAGTTATGGCTACACCTTC. Its translation is CASSLTTGSYGYTF.

With respect to this clone: At the DNA level, this CDR3 is encoded by other sequences in the same sample as well. The chain couples TRBV18 to TRBJ2-2; D is unclear. The CDR3 is 13 residues long. Germline V gene sequence: CDR1 KGHSH, CDR2 LQKENI. Trimming removed 6 bases from V and 2 bases from J, with 7 bases in between. This CDR3 reads CASSPPNTGELFF. CDR3 bases: TGTGCCAGCTCCCCGCCCAACACCGGGGAGCTGTTTTTT.